The rows below give T cell receptor beta chains drawn from one sample of a study of shared clonotypes between healthy human individuals. The assay was immunoSEQ multiplex PCR, and TCRdb's table has in-frame clones only and misses some. The sample consists of approximately 2,000,000 clones, around 95% of them appearing once. The sample taken for sequencing was naive CD8+ T cells from PBMCs. These receptors all come from a man aged 18 to 29 in good health. Some clones in this sample may be carry-over from other donors' samples. Each CDR3 is given with its conserved first and last residue. The D gene is left open where the match is weak. Only part of the rows carry a size: once, few, many, or a class if the clone is expanded.

d_call: NA
v_call: TRBV28
j_call: TRBJ1-3
clone_size: NA
cdr3_aa: CASSITLRSGNTIYF
cdr3_nt: TGTGCCAGCAGCATAACACTGCGCTCTGGAAACACCATATATTTT

d_call: TRBD2
v_call: TRBV19
j_call: TRBJ2-2
clone_size: NA
cdr3_aa: CASSIHVREGPGELFF
cdr3_nt: TGTGCCAGTAGTATACACGTGCGGGAGGGCCCCGGGGAGCTGTTTTTT

d_call: NA
v_call: TRBV2
j_call: TRBJ1-2
clone_size: NA
cdr3_aa: CASSGRGQFYGYTF
cdr3_nt: TGTGCCAGCAGTGGGAGGGGACAATTCTATGGCTACACCTTC

d_call: NA
v_call: TRBV10-3
j_call: TRBJ2-7
clone_size: NA
cdr3_aa: CAISELGPSDEQYF
cdr3_nt: TGTGCCATCAGTGAGTTAGGTCCGAGCGACGAGCAGTACTTC

d_call: NA
v_call: TRBV7-8
j_call: TRBJ2-7
clone_size: NA
cdr3_aa: CASSLGGLAGYTYEQYF
cdr3_nt: TGTGCCAGCAGCTTAGGGGGGCTGGCAGGCTACACCTACGAGCAGTACTTC

d_call: TRBD2
v_call: TRBV7-9
j_call: TRBJ2-1
clone_size: NA
cdr3_aa: CASSFSGSLNEQFF
cdr3_nt: TGTGCCAGCAGCTTTAGCGGGAGTCTCAATGAGCAGTTCTTC

d_call: TRBD2
v_call: TRBV9
j_call: TRBJ2-1
clone_size: NA
cdr3_aa: CASSVGGSQFLEQFF
cdr3_nt: TGTGCCAGCAGCGTTGGCGGGAGCCAGTTTTTAGAGCAGTTCTTC

d_call: NA
v_call: TRBV5-6
j_call: TRBJ2-6
clone_size: once
cdr3_aa: CASSLDQGDEALGANVLTF
cdr3_nt: TGTGCCAGCAGCTTGGATCAAGGAGACGAGGCTCTGGGGGCCAACGTCCTGACTTTC

d_call: NA
v_call: TRBV7-9
j_call: TRBJ1-2
clone_size: NA
cdr3_aa: CASSPGLYGYTF
cdr3_nt: TGTGCCAGCAGCCCCGGCCTCTATGGCTACACCTTC

d_call: TRBD1
v_call: TRBV7-9
j_call: TRBJ2-7
clone_size: NA
cdr3_aa: CASSPPTGDVSFYEQYF
cdr3_nt: TGTGCCAGCAGCCCACCGACAGGGGACGTTTCTTTTTACGAGCAGTACTTC

d_call: NA
v_call: TRBV5-6
j_call: TRBJ1-2
clone_size: once
cdr3_aa: CASSLVQGPPYGYTF
cdr3_nt: TGTGCCAGCAGCTTGGTCCAAGGGCCCCCCTATGGCTACACCTTC

d_call: TRBD2
v_call: TRBV27
j_call: TRBJ2-1
clone_size: NA
cdr3_aa: CASSWALAGAYNEQFF
cdr3_nt: TGTGCCAGCAGTTGGGCTCTAGCGGGAGCCTACAATGAGCAGTTCTTC

d_call: TRBD2
v_call: TRBV5-6
j_call: TRBJ2-1
clone_size: NA
cdr3_aa: CASSSVGAGGLYNEQFF
cdr3_nt: TGTGCCAGCAGCTCGGTAGGGGCGGGAGGGTTGTACAATGAGCAGTTCTTC

d_call: NA
v_call: TRBV10-1
j_call: TRBJ2-7
clone_size: NA
cdr3_aa: CASGAPRPPAYEQYF
cdr3_nt: TGCGCCAGCGGAGCCCCTAGACCCCCGGCCTACGAGCAGTACTTC

d_call: NA
v_call: TRBV25-1
j_call: TRBJ2-3
clone_size: NA
cdr3_aa: CASSTTSTDTQYF
cdr3_nt: TGTGCCAGCAGTACGACTAGTACAGATACGCAGTATTTT

d_call: NA
v_call: TRBV27
j_call: TRBJ2-7
clone_size: NA
cdr3_aa: CASSISTESSYEQYF
cdr3_nt: TGTGCCAGTTCCATATCGACAGAAAGCTCCTACGAGCAGTACTTC

d_call: NA
v_call: TRBV15
j_call: TRBJ2-2
clone_size: NA
cdr3_aa: CATSRDYRNTGELFF
cdr3_nt: TGTGCCACCAGCAGAGATTACAGAAACACCGGGGAGCTGTTTTTT

d_call: NA
v_call: TRBV13
j_call: TRBJ1-2
clone_size: NA
cdr3_aa: CASSHEIRGNYGYTF
cdr3_nt: TGTGCCAGCAGCCACGAAATACGGGGGAACTATGGCTACACCTTC

d_call: TRBD2
v_call: TRBV5-6
j_call: TRBJ2-1
clone_size: NA
cdr3_aa: CASARTSNEQFF
cdr3_nt: TGTGCCAGCGCTCGGACTAGCAATGAGCAGTTCTTC

d_call: TRBD1
v_call: TRBV6-5
j_call: TRBJ2-7
clone_size: once
cdr3_aa: CASSYSKAGGFYEQYF
cdr3_nt: TGTGCCAGCAGTTACTCGAAGGCAGGGGGCTTCTACGAGCAGTACTTC

d_call: NA
v_call: TRBV28
j_call: TRBJ1-5
clone_size: NA
cdr3_aa: CASSFPGGNQPQHF
cdr3_nt: TGTGCCAGCAGTTTTCCGGGGGGCAATCAGCCCCAGCATTTT

d_call: TRBD1
v_call: TRBV15
j_call: TRBJ2-7
clone_size: NA
cdr3_aa: CATSRDRVDEQYF
cdr3_nt: TGTGCCACCAGCCGGGACAGAGTTGACGAGCAGTACTTC

d_call: NA
v_call: TRBV6-1
j_call: TRBJ2-7
clone_size: NA
cdr3_aa: CASSGRGSYEQYF
cdr3_nt: TGTGCCAGCAGTGGACGGGGCTCCTACGAGCAGTACTTC

d_call: TRBD2
v_call: TRBV27
j_call: TRBJ2-7
clone_size: NA
cdr3_aa: CASSLLGPGGIHEQYF
cdr3_nt: TGTGCCAGCAGTTTATTAGGACCGGGAGGAATCCACGAGCAGTACTTC

d_call: NA
v_call: TRBV30
j_call: TRBJ1-1
clone_size: NA
cdr3_aa: CAWSVETAEAFF
cdr3_nt: TGTGCCTGGAGTGTGGAGACCGCTGAAGCTTTCTTT

d_call: NA
v_call: TRBV5-4
j_call: TRBJ1-2
clone_size: NA
cdr3_aa: CASSQKNYGYTF
cdr3_nt: TGTGCCAGCAGCCAAAAAAACTATGGCTACACCTTC

d_call: NA
v_call: TRBV7-9
j_call: TRBJ1-5
clone_size: NA
cdr3_aa: CASSSPKAGDQPQHF
cdr3_nt: TGTGCCAGCAGCTCACCCAAAGCAGGAGATCAGCCCCAGCATTTT

d_call: NA
v_call: TRBV5-8
j_call: TRBJ2-1
clone_size: NA
cdr3_aa: CASSLAEGPFF
cdr3_nt: TGTGCCAGCAGTTTGGCAGAAGGTCCGTTCTTC

d_call: NA
v_call: TRBV9
j_call: TRBJ1-2
clone_size: NA
cdr3_aa: CASSSTPQGVHGYTF
cdr3_nt: TGTGCCAGCAGCTCTACCCCCCAGGGAGTCCATGGCTACACCTTC

d_call: TRBD2
v_call: TRBV5-4
j_call: TRBJ2-1
clone_size: NA
cdr3_aa: CASSPRGGAYNEQFF
cdr3_nt: TGTGCCAGCAGCCCCCGGGGAGGGGCCTACAATGAGCAGTTCTTC

d_call: TRBD2
v_call: TRBV7-8
j_call: TRBJ2-3
clone_size: NA
cdr3_aa: CASSLSGSITDTQYF
cdr3_nt: TGTGCCAGCAGCCTTAGCGGGAGTATAACAGATACGCAGTATTTT

d_call: NA
v_call: TRBV2
j_call: TRBJ1-2
clone_size: once
cdr3_aa: CASSAVSRWGYGYTF
cdr3_nt: TGTGCCAGCAGTGCGGTTTCGAGATGGGGATATGGCTACACCTTC